This TCR beta chain was recorded in a study of T-cell reconstitution after alpha-beta-depleted transplantation in children. General study results and limits: Reportedly, only several hundred clones from non-depleted graft cells drove alpha-beta T-cell counts at about two months.

Preparation of the TCRbeta library was carried out with unique molecular identifiers. TCRdb passed the PCR reads through MiXCR, listing each CDR3 protein once. The sample gives 300,000 to 400,000 distinct CDR3 sequences, 15% to 20% of which show up once; about 41% is in the top ten. This clonotype has only a few counts. What it binds is unknown. CDR3 length equals 15 residues. Trimming cost V 0 bases and J 2 bases; bases outside gene matches: 4. Germline loops: CDR1 DFQATT, CDR2 SNEGSKA (reference sequence). This sequence joins TRBV20-1 and TRBJ2-7, with 10 bases matching TRBD2. The receptor's source is a male patient aged 2-10 years who had a stem cell transplant for acute lymphoblastic leukemia, so the T cells may come from the graft donor. This sample comprised PBMCs, mostly from graft donor cells, obtained 360 days after TCRalphabeta/CD19-depleted stem cell transplant. CDR3 nucleotides: TGCAGTGCTAGAGATAACAGCGGGAGGGCCTACGAGCAGTACTTC. This gives the protein CSARDNSGRAYEQYF.